The clone carrying this T cell receptor beta chain has only a few counts. The entry originates in a study of blood T cell repertoires in COVID-19. The overall study: The analysed material was cDNA or gDNA that came from T cells, B-cell-depleted T cells, or PBMCs.

Profiling relied on immunoSEQ multiplex PCR, and the TCRdb table lists in-frame clones only, not all of them. The sample consists of tens of thousands of clones, 82% of them appearing once. Looked up from germline, CDR1 is MDHEN and CDR2 is SYDVKM. V lost 7 bases, J lost 9 bases, and 8 bases stayed unmatched. CDR3 size: 13 residues. V is TRBV28 and J is TRBJ2-1; 8 bases are a match to TRBD2. The source is a human donor in a cohort sampled during active COVID-19. Input material: peripheral blood. CDR3 sequence: CASTTPGGVEQFF. CDR3 sequence (DNA): TGTGCCAGCACGACCCCGGGAGGGGTTGAGCAGTTCTTC.